The present TCR delta chain was sequenced within a study of gamma-delta chains in newborns, infants, children. Study-level background: Innate gammadelta T cells reportedly expand polyclonally right after birth, driven by microbial exposure, per the title.

This clone has more than one count but fewer than ten. TCRdb fed the reads into CATT to redo clone calling. Altogether about 2,700 delta-chain clones are present, approximately 44% being singletons, with the ten largest covering roughly a tenth. Looked up from germline, CDR1 is TSWWSYY and CDR2 is QGS. V dropped 2 bases and J dropped 0; count of bases not matched to a gene: 15. The CDR3 has 21 amino acids. The sequencing here drew on blood, taken at baseline. This receptor was taken from a child who received the measles vaccine. This chain joins TRDV1 and TRDJ1; TRDD3 matches 13 bases. The CDR3 region is CALGERSRTGGYGGHTDKLIF. DNA for the CDR3: TGTGCTCTTGGGGAAAGATCCCGGACTGGGGGATACGGTGGGCACACCGATAAACTCATCTTT.